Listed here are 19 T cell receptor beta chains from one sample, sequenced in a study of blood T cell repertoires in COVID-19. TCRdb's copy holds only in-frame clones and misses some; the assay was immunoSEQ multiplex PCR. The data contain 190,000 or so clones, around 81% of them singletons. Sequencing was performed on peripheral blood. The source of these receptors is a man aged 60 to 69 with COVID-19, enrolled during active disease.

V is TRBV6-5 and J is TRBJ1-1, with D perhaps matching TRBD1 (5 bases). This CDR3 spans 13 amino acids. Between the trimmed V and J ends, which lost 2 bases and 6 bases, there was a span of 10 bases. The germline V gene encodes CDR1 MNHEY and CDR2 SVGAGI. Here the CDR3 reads CASSYPPGAEAFF. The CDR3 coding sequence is TGTGCCAGCAGTTACCCCCCGGGGGCTGAAGCTTTCTTT.

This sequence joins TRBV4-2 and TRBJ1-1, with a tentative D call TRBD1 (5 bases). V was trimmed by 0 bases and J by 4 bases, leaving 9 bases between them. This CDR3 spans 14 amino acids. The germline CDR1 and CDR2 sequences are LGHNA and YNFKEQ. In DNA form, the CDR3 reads TGTGCCAGCAGCCAAGATAAGGGGTCCACTGAAGCTTTCTTT. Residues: CASSQDKGSTEAFF.

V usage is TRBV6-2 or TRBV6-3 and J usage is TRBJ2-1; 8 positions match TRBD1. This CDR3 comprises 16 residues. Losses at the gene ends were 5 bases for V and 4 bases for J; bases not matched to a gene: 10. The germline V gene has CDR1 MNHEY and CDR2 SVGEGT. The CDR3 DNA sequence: TGTGCCAGCAGTCCCAGGGGGCAGGGGTTGTACAATGAGCAGTTCTTC. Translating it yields CASSPRGQGLYNEQFF.

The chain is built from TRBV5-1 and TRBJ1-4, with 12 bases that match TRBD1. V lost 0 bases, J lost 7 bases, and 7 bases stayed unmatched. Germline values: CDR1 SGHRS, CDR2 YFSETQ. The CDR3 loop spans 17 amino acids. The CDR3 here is CASSLGGTGGAGEKLFF. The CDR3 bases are TGCGCCAGCAGCTTGGGCGGGACAGGGGGCGCGGGTGAAAAACTGTTTTTT.

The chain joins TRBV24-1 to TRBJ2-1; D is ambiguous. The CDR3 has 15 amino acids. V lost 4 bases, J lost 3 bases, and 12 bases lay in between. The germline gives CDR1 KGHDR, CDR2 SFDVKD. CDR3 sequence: CATSDPLFFYNEQFF. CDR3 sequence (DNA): TGTGCCACCAGTGACCCTCTCTTTTTCTACAATGAGCAGTTCTTC.

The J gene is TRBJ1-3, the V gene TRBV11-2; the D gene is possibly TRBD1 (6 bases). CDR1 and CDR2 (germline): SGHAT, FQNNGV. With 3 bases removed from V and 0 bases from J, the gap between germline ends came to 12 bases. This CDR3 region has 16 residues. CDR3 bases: TGTGCCAGCAGCTTCGGGGGGGCCAGCTCTGGAAACACCATATATTTT. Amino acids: CASSFGGASSGNTIYF.

This chain's CDR3 is CASFRRDTSTDTQYF. The CDR3 DNA reads as TGTGCCAGCTTCCGCCGGGACACAAGCACAGATACGCAGTATTTT. The chain combines TRBV5-5 with TRBJ2-3; a possible D gene is TRBD1 (6 bases). The CDR3 has 15 amino acids. Germline V gives CDR1 SGHKS, CDR2 YYEKEE (reference sequence). Trimming took 7 bases from V and 0 from J, leaving 15 bases between them.

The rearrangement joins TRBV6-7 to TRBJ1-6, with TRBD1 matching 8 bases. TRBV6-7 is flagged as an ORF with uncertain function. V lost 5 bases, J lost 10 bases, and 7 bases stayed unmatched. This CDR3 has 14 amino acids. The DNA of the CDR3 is TGTGCCAGCAGTAAGGACAGGGTACGATCACCCCTCCACTTT. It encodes CASSKDRVRSPLHF.

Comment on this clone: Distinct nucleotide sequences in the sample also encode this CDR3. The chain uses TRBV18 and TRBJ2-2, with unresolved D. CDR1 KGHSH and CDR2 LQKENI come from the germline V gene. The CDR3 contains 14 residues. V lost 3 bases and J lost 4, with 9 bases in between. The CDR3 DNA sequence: TGTGCCAGCTCACCGACCCGGAGCACCGGGGAGCTGTTTTTT. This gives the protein CASSPTRSTGELFF.

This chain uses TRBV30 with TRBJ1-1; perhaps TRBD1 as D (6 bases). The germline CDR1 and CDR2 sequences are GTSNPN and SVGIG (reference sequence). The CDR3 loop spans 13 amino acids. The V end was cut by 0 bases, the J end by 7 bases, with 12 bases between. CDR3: CAWSVPHRDEAFF. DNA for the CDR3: TGTGCCTGGAGTGTACCTCACAGGGATGAAGCTTTCTTT.

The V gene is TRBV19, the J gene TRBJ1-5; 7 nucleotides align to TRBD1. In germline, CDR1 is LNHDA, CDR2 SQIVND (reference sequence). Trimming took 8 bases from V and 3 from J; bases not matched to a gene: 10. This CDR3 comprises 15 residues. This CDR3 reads CASLNPGGINQPQHF. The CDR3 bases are TGTGCCAGTCTAAACCCAGGGGGAATCAATCAGCCCCAGCATTTT.

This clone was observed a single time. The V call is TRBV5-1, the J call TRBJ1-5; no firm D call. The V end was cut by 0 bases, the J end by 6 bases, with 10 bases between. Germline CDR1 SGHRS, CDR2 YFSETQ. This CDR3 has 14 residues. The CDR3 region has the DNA TGCGCCAGCAGCTTGGCCGGTGGTTCTCAGCCCCAGCATTTT. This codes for CASSLAGGSQPQHF.

CDR3 in DNA: TGTGCCTGGAATGCGGGAGGGAGGGCTAATGAGCAGTTCTTC. Encoded protein: CAWNAGGRANEQFF. The rearrangement joins TRBV30 to TRBJ2-1, with 9 bases fitting TRBD2. V trimming: 4 bases; J trimming: 7 bases; junction bases outside the gene matches: 8. Germline V gene sequence: CDR1 GTSNPN, CDR2 SVGIG (reference sequence). This CDR3 has 14 amino acids.

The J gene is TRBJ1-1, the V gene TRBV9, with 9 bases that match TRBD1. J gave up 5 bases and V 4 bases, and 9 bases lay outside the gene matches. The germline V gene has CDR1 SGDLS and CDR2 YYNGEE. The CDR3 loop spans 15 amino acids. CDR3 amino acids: CASSPGDRDLTEAFF. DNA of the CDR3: TGTGCCAGCAGCCCTGGGGACAGGGATTTAACTGAAGCTTTCTTT.

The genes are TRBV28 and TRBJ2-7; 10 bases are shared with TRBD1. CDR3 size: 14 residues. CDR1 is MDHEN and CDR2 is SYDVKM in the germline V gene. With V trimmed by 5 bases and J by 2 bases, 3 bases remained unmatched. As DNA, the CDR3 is TGTGCCAGCAGTCACGGGACAGGGGCCTACGAGCAGTACTTC. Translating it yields CASSHGTGAYEQYF.

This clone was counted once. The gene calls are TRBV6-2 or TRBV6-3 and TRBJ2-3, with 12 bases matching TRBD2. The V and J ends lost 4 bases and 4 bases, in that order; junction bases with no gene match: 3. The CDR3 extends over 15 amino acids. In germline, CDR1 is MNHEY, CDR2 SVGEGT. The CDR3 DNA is TGTGCCAGCAGTTGGACTAGCGGGAAAGCAGATACGCAGTATTTT. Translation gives CASSWTSGKADTQYF.

CDR3 loop: CASSFTIPNTGELFF. As DNA, the CDR3 is TGCGCCAGCAGCTTCACTATACCTAACACCGGGGAGCTGTTTTTT. The chain uses TRBV5-1 and TRBJ2-2, with D unclear. Trimming cost V 2 bases and J 2 bases, with 10 bases left between them. The germline V gene encodes CDR1 SGHRS and CDR2 YFSETQ. This CDR3 has 15 amino acids.

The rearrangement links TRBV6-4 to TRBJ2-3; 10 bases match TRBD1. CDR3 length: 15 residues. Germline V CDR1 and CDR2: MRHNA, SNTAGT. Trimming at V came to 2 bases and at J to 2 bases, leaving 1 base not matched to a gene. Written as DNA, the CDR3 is TGTGCCAGCAGTGACGGGACAGGGGCCACAGATACGCAGTATTTT. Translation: CASSDGTGATDTQYF.

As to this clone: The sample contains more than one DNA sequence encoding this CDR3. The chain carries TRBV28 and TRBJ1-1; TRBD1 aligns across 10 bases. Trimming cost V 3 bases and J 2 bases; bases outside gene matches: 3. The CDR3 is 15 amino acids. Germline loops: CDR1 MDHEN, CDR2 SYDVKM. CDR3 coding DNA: TGTGCCAGCAGTTTGAGGACAGGGGGTAACACTGAAGCTTTCTTT. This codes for CASSLRTGGNTEAFF.